This T cell receptor (beta chain) is from a study of T cell responses to AZD1222 COVID-19 vaccine. As to this clone: Its cognate antigen is unknown.

In germline, CDR1 is LGHNT, CDR2 FRNRAP. The CDR3 spans 16 residues. Losses at the gene ends were 3 bases for V and 3 bases for J; bases not matched to a gene: 9. Study-wide results and caveats: Females made up more of the donors, who were largely white British, and clonal diversity may have come out too low. In the spike-specific TCR repertoire, nearly half reportedly target unmutated variant regions. Along spike, vaccine-associated CD4 TCRs were found throughout, with dominance at 160-218 and 743-854.

Profiled with immunoSEQ multiplex PCR; TCRdb holds only in-frame clones, not every one. The data contain over 80,000 clones, 75% to 90% of them seen just once; the ten biggest clones take up 30% to 35%. This specimen consisted of peripheral blood, obtained on day 0 of AZD1222 vaccination. The sequence came from an adult in good health. The chain uses TRBV12-5 and TRBJ2-3; 7 bases align to TRBD2. CDR3 loop: CASGFGGGGRTDTQYF. In DNA form, the CDR3 reads TGTGCTAGTGGTTTCGGGGGAGGCGGGAGAACAGATACGCAGTATTTT.